Listed below are T cell receptor beta chains from one sample, sequenced in a study of cytomegalovirus exposure and HLA in healthy donors. Measured with immunoSEQ multiplex PCR; TCRdb has only the in-frame clones, and not every one. This sample has 100,000 to 140,000 clones, with around 77% found just once. Material for sequencing was PBMCs. The receptor set was obtained from a male donor in good health and CMV-seronegative. The CDR3 runs from the conserved cysteine through the conserved F or W. A D gene is named only where the DNA matches it firmly. Not all rows give a size; the values are once, few, many and, for expanded clones, a class.

abundance	len	v_gene	d_gene	j_gene	CDR3nt	CDR3aa
few	12	TRBV11-2	NA	TRBJ2-1	TGTGCCAGCAGTCAGGGGGGCAATGAGCAGTTCTTC	CASSQGGNEQFF
few	13	TRBV2	NA	TRBJ1-1	TGTGCCAGCAGTGGCACCCAGGGGACTGAAGCTTTCTTT	CASSGTQGTEAFF
NA	18	TRBV4-2	TRBD2	TRBJ2-7	TGTGCCAGCAGCCAAGCTAGCGGGAGGGCCGGGGGGGGTCGAGAGCAGTACTTC	CASSQASGRAGGGREQYF
NA	16	TRBV9	TRBD2	TRBJ2-5	TGTGCTAGCAGCCCCCGAATAGCGGGAGGTTTAGAGACCCAGTACTTC	CASSPRIAGGLETQYF
NA	15	TRBV25-1	TRBD1	TRBJ2-7	TGTGCCACCTATTGTATCACAGGGGGGACAAACGAGCAGTACTTC	CATYCITGGTNEQYF
few	15	TRBV28	TRBD2	TRBJ2-7	TGTGCCAGCAGCCAGACTAGCGGGAGGGCCATCGAGCAGTACTTC	CASSQTSGRAIEQYF
once	15	TRBV5-1	TRBD1	TRBJ2-7	TGCGCCAGCAGCTGGTACTCCGGACAGGGGAACGAGCAGTACTTC	CASSWYSGQGNEQYF
NA	15	TRBV7-8	NA	TRBJ1-4	TGTGCCAGCAGCGCCGGGGGGATCGGGGTTGAAAAACTGTTTTTT	CASSAGGIGVEKLFF
NA	15	TRBV27	NA	TRBJ1-2	TGTGCCAGCAGTTTATCGTTCCAGGGGACGTATGGCTACACCTTC	CASSLSFQGTYGYTF
NA	17	TRBV4-2	TRBD1	TRBJ2-2	TGTGCCAGCAGCCTATCCCAGGGGGCGCAAATCACCGGGGAGCTGTTTTTT	CASSLSQGAQITGELFF
few	15	TRBV4-1	NA	TRBJ2-7	TGCGCCAGCAGCCAAGATCTCGGAGGGGCCTACGAGCAGTACTTC	CASSQDLGGAYEQYF
NA	16	TRBV4-2	TRBD2	TRBJ2-3	TGTGCCAGCAGCCAAGGAGCGGGGGAGGGCACAGATACGCAGTATTTT	CASSQGAGEGTDTQYF
few	13	TRBV7-6	NA	TRBJ2-7	TGTGCCAGCAGCTTAGAGGCGTGGAGGGAGCAGTACTTC	CASSLEAWREQYF
NA	15	TRBV11-2	NA	TRBJ2-3	TGTGCCAGCAGCTCGACCGGGACTCTAGCAGATACGCAGTATTTT	CASSSTGTLADTQYF
NA	14	TRBV27	NA	TRBJ2-7	TGTGCCAGCAAAGCTTGGGACACCCCCTACGAGCAGTACTTC	CASKAWDTPYEQYF